Presented here are 16 T cell receptor beta chains from one specimen sequenced in a study of beta chain features in type 1 diabetes. Since all of the isolated RNA was reverse transcribed, expressed TCRB transcripts were what got sequenced. Sequencing used immunoSEQ multiplex PCR; TCRdb keeps in-frame clones, though not all of them. The sample gives 600,000 or so clones, roughly an eighth of which show up once; approximately 0.11% is in the top ten. General observations from the study: TCRB CDR3 length was moderately but significantly reduced in all four CD4+ subsets of Type 1 diabetes patients.

Their antigen targets remain unknown. The source material was naive CD4+ T cells from blood. The receptors shown here come from a man between 25 and 39 years old with type 1 diabetes.

The J gene is TRBJ1-3, the V gene TRBV30; 7 bases align to TRBD1. The germline V gene encodes CDR1 GTSNPN and CDR2 SVGIG (reference sequence). J was trimmed by 3 bases and V by 6 bases; bases with no gene match: 8. This CDR3 spans 14 amino acids. CDR3: CACQTGNVGNTIYF. CDR3 nucleotide sequence: TGTGCCTGCCAGACAGGGAACGTTGGAAACACCATATATTTT.

The V and J genes are TRBV5-1 and TRBJ2-7; the match to TRBD2 covers 7 bases. The J segment lost 0 bases and the V segment lost 5 bases, leaving 5 bases of the junction unmatched. The CDR3 extends over 14 amino acids. Germline loops: CDR1 SGHRS, CDR2 YFSETQ. This CDR3 is CASSDGGYSYEQYF. The CDR3 DNA reads TGCGCCAGCAGTGACGGGGGGTACTCCTACGAGCAGTACTTC.

The table lists this clone with a few counts. The V gene is TRBV4-3, the J gene TRBJ2-1; maybe TRBD2 (6 bases). The germline gives CDR1 LGHNA, CDR2 YSLEER. The CDR3 runs 14 residues. Trimming took 0 bases from V and 9 from J, leaving 12 bases between them. CDR3 DNA sequence: TGCGCCAGCAGCCAAGAACCTGGGCGGGGTGAGCAGTTCTTC. Its translation: CASSQEPGRGEQFF.

V is TRBV7-2 and J is TRBJ1-5; D possibly corresponds to TRBD1 (6 bases). V dropped 5 bases and J dropped 0 bases, with 14 bases sitting between them. This CDR3 is built from 16 residues. Germline V gene data show CDR1 as SGHTA and CDR2 as FQGNSA. The CDR3 region has the DNA TGTGCCAGCAGCAAGGGGGACATTTATAGCAATCAGCCCCAGCATTTT. Its translation is CASSKGDIYSNQPQHF.

This clone was seen a handful of times. The V and J genes are TRBV4-3 and TRBJ2-1; D gene unclear. CDR1 and CDR2 from the germline V gene are LGHNA and YSLEER. This CDR3 spans 16 amino acids. V lost 0 bases and J 2 bases, leaving 11 bases between the germline ends. This chain's CDR3 is CASSQDPQQTYNEQFF. In DNA, the CDR3 is TGCGCCAGCAGCCAAGATCCCCAGCAGACCTACAATGAGCAGTTCTTC.

This rearrangement joins TRBV30 to TRBJ1-2; no clear D. V lost 0 bases and J 3 bases, leaving 8 bases between the germline ends. CDR1 GTSNPN and CDR2 SVGIG come from the germline V gene (reference sequence). There are 13 residues in the CDR3. This chain's CDR3 is CAWSVSGHYGYTF. DNA of the CDR3: TGTGCCTGGAGTGTATCCGGGCACTATGGCTACACCTTC.

This clone has more than one count but fewer than ten. The rearrangement uses TRBV6-6 and TRBJ2-1; D perhaps matches TRBD2 (6 bases). Germline loops: CDR1 MNHNY, CDR2 SVGAGI (reference sequence). The CDR3 covers 16 residues. The V end was cut by 6 bases, the J end by 6 bases, with 21 bases between. The CDR3 DNA sequence: TGTGCCAGCAGAGCTGAAGCCGGGACTTTAGTCAATGAGCAGTTCTTC. It is translated as CASRAEAGTLVNEQFF.

This clone has more than one count but fewer than ten. The genes are TRBV5-6 and TRBJ2-5; D remains unclear. Germline loops: CDR1 SGHDT, CDR2 YYEEEE. V was clipped by 3 bases and J by 4 bases, with 10 bases between them. The CDR3 consists of 13 residues. The chain's CDR3 is CASSSDVGETQYF. CDR3 DNA: TGTGCCAGCAGCTCGGACGTAGGAGAGACCCAGTACTTC.

There are a few counts of this clone. The chain recombines TRBV7-2 with TRBJ2-5; TRBD2 matches 10 bases. V trimming: 5 bases; J trimming: 2 bases; junction bases outside the gene matches: 11. Per germline, CDR1 SGHTA and CDR2 FQGNSA. The CDR3 is made up of 17 amino acids. The CDR3 is CASSPRASGGRQETQYF. As DNA, the CDR3 is TGTGCCAGCAGCCCTAGGGCTAGCGGGGGCAGGCAAGAGACCCAGTACTTC.

In its sample, this clone was seen a few times. This chain links TRBV9 with TRBJ2-5; possibly TRBD1 or TRBD2 for D (6 bases each). Germline CDR1 SGDLS, CDR2 YYNGEE. V lost 1 base and J 2 bases, leaving 12 bases between the germline ends. CDR3 length: 15 amino acids. CDR3 loop: CASSVKGDSQETQYF. In DNA, the CDR3 is TGTGCCAGCAGCGTAAAGGGGGACTCGCAAGAGACCCAGTACTTC. The variable domain in full, with the rest retrieved from reference TRBV9 and TRBJ2-5, is DSGVTQTPKHLITATGQRVTLRCSPRSGDLSVYWYQQSLDQGLQFLIQYYNGEERAKGNILERFSAQQFPDLHSELNLSSLELGDSALYFCASSVKGDSQETQYFGPGTRLLVL.

This clone was picked up a small number of times. This chain links TRBV7-2 with TRBJ2-7; D remains ambiguous. The CDR3 spans 17 residues. Germline V lookup: CDR1 SGHTA, CDR2 FQGNSA. V lost 1 base and J lost 0, with 16 bases in between. The CDR3 reads CASSLEAPGLSSYEQYF. Written as DNA, the CDR3 is TGTGCCAGCAGCTTAGAGGCCCCCGGCCTAAGCTCCTACGAGCAGTACTTC.

This clone came up a few times. Relative to the germline gene, one junction end is altered; a read error may explain this. V gene TRBV7-2 combines with J gene TRBJ2-7; perhaps D is TRBD1 or TRBD2 (6 bases each). CDR1 and CDR2 from the germline V gene are SGHTA and FQGNSA. The CDR3 has 14 amino acids. The CDR3 loop reads CASSLNGGGTKSFF. The CDR3 DNA sequence: TGTGCCAGCAGCCTAAATGGAGGGGGGACCAAGTCGTTTTTC.

A few counts support this clone. The rearrangement links TRBV20-1 to TRBJ2-5; no definite D call. Trimming shortened V by 5 bases and J by 1 base, and 5 bases separated the two germline ends. This CDR3 is 11 amino acids long. The V gene's germline CDR1 is DFQATT and CDR2 SNEGSKA (reference sequence). The CDR3 sequence is CSAPSQETQYF. DNA for the CDR3: TGCAGTGCTCCTTCCCAAGAGACCCAGTACTTC.

As concerns this clone: Other DNA sequences of this sample code for an identical CDR3. CDR3 DNA: TGCAGCGTCGAGAGACAGGGCAGCACAGATACGCAGTATTTT. This gives the protein CSVERQGSTDTQYF. The V and J genes are TRBV29-1 and TRBJ2-3; 7 nucleotides align to TRBD1. The germline CDR1 and CDR2 sequences are SQVTM and ANQGSEA. J lost 0 bases, V lost 6 bases, and 6 bases had no gene match. The CDR3 is 14 amino acids.

This clone was counted between two and nine times. The chain joins TRBV4-3 to TRBJ1-4, with 9 bases fitting TRBD1. This CDR3 comprises 14 residues. The V gene end was trimmed by 4 bases and the J gene end by 7 bases; junction bases not matched to a gene: 4. CDR1 and CDR2 from the germline V gene are LGHNA and YSLEER. The CDR3 is CASSLGTGSEKLFF. In nucleotides, the CDR3 is TGCGCCAGCAGCCTCGGGACAGGGAGTGAAAAACTGTTTTTT.

This chain uses TRBV15 with TRBJ1-2; tentatively, D is TRBD1 (6 bases). The CDR3 is 16 amino acids. Trimming removed 0 bases from V and 1 base from J, with 12 bases in between. From germline, CDR1 is LNHNV and CDR2 YYDKDF (reference sequence). CDR3 amino acids: CATSRDAGALNYGYTF. In nucleotides, the CDR3 is TGTGCCACCAGCAGAGATGCGGGGGCGCTTAACTATGGCTACACCTTC.